This T cell receptor beta chain was identified during a study of OX40 agonist ivuxolimab in advanced cancers. The CDR3 is 18 amino acids. Germline V gene sequence: CDR1 SEHNR, CDR2 FQNEAQ (reference sequence). The V end was cut by 1 base, the J end by 5 bases, with 21 bases between. Baseline was the first blood sampling point, followed by cycle 4 day 1 and cycle 7 day 1. Profiled with immunoSEQ multiplex PCR; TCRdb holds only in-frame clones, not every one. The sample yields around 70,000 clones, roughly 80% seen once. This chain uses TRBV7-9 with TRBJ2-1; no reliable D call. Sequencing was performed on CD4+ or CD8+ T cells sorted from blood, taken in a trial of the OX40 agonist ivuxolimab. This clonotype was obtained from an adult with an advanced solid tumor such as melanoma, head and neck, liver or kidney cancer. In DNA form, the CDR3 reads TGTGCCAGCAGCTTAGAGTCTAGTGTCAGTTGGCGACACAATGAGCAGTTCTTC. It codes for CASSLESSVSWRHNEQFF.